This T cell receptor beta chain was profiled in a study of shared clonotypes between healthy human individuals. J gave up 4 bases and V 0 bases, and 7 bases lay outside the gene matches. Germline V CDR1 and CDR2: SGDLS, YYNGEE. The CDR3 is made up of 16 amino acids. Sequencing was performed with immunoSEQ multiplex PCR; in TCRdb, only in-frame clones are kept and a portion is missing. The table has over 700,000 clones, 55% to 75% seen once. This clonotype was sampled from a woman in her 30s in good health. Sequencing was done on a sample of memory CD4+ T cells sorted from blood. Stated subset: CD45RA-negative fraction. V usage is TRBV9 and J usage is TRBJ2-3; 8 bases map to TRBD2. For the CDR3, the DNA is TGTGCCAGCAGCGTAGGAGCTAGCGGGTGGGCAGATACGCAGTATTTT. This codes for CASSVGASGWADTQYF. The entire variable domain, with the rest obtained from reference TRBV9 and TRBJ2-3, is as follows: DSGVTQTPKHLITATGQRVTLRCSPRSGDLSVYWYQQSLDQGLQFLIQYYNGEERAKGNILERFSAQQFPDLHSELNLSSLELGDSALYFCASSVGASGWADTQYFGPGTRLTVL.